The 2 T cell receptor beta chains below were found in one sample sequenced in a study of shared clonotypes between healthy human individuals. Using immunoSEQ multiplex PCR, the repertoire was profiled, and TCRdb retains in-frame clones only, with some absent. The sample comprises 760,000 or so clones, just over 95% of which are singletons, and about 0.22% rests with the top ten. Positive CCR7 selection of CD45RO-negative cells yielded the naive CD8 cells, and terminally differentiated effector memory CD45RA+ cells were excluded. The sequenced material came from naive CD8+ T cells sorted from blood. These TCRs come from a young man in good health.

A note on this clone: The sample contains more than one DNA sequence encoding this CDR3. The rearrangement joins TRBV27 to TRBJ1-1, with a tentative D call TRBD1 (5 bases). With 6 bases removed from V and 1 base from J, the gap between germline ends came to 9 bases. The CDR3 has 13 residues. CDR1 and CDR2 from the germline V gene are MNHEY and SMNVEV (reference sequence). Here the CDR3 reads CASSPGANTEAFF. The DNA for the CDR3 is TGTGCCAGCAGCCCCGGGGCGAACACTGAAGCTTTCTTT.

CDR3 sequence (DNA): TGTGCCTGGATCCCGCGGGAGGTGTCTGACGAGCAGTACTTC. Translating it yields CAWIPREVSDEQYF. V gene TRBV30 combines with J gene TRBJ2-7; 8 bases are a match to TRBD2. The V segment lost 4 bases and the J segment 5 bases; nucleotides outside the gene matches: 10. CDR3 length: 14 residues. CDR1 is GTSNPN, CDR2 SVGIG, per germline (reference sequence).